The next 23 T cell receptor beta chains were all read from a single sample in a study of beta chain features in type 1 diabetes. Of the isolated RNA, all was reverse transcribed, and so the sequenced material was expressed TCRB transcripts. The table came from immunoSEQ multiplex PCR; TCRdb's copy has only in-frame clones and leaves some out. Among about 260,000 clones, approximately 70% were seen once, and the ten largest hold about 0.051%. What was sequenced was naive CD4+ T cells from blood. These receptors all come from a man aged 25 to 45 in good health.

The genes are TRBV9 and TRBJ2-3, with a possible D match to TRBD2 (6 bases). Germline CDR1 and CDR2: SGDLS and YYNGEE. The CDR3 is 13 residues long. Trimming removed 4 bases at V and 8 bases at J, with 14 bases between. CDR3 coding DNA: TGTGCCAGCAGCACTAGTGGGGGAGGTACGCAGTATTTT. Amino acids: CASSTSGGGTQYF.

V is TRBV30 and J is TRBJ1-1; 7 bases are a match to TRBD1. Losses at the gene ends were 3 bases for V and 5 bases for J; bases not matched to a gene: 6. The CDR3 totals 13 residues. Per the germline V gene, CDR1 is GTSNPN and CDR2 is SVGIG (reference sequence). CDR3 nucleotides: TGTGCCTGGAGCTACGACAGGGTAACTGAAGCTTTCTTT. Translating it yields CAWSYDRVTEAFF.

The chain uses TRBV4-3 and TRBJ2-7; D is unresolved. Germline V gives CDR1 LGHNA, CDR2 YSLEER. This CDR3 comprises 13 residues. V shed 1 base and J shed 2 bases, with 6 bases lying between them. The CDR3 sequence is CASSQGFAYEQYF. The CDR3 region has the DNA TGCGCCAGCAGCCAAGGTTTCGCCTACGAGCAGTACTTC.

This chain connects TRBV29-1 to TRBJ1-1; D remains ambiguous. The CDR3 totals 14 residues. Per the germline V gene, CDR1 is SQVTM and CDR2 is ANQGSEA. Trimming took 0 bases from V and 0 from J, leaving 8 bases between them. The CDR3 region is CSVEEESMNTEAFF. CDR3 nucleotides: TGCAGCGTTGAAGAGGAATCCATGAACACTGAAGCTTTCTTT.

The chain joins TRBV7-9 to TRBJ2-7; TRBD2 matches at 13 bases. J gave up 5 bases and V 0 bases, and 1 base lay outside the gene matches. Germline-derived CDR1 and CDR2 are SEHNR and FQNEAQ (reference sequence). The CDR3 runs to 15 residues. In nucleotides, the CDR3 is TGTGCCAGCAGCTTAGCTACTAGCGGGAGGGACGAGCAGTACTTC. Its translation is CASSLATSGRDEQYF.

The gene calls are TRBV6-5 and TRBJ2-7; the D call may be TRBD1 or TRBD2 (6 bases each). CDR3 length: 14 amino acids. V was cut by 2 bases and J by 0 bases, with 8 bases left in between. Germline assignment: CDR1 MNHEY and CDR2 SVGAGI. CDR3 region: CASSYGGPSYEQYF. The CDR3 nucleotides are TGTGCCAGCAGTTACGGGGGGCCCTCCTACGAGCAGTACTTC.

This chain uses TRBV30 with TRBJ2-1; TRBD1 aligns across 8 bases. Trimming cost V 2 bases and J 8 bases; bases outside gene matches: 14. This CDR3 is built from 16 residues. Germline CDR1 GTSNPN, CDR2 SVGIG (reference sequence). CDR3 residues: CAWSPSPGTGVHEQFF. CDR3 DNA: TGTGCCTGGAGTCCCAGTCCTGGGACAGGCGTCCATGAGCAGTTCTTC.

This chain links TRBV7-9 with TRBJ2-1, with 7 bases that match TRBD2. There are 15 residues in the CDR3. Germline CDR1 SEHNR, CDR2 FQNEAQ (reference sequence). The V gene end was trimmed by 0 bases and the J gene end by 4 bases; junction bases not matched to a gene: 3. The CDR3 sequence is CASSLAVSGYNEQFF. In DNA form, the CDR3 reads TGTGCCAGCAGCTTAGCGGTTAGCGGGTACAATGAGCAGTTCTTC.

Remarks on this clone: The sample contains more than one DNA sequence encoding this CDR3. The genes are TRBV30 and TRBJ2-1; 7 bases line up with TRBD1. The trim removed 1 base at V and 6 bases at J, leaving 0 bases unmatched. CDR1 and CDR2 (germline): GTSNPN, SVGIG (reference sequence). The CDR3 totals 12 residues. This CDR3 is CAWSGQGNEQFF. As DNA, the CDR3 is TGTGCCTGGAGTGGACAGGGCAATGAGCAGTTCTTC.

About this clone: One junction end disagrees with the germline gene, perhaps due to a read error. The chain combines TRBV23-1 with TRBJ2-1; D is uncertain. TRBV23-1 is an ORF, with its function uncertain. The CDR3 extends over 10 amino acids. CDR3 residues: CASSPLIRIF. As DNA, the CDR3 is TGCGCCAGTTCGCCCCTCATTCGGATCTTC.

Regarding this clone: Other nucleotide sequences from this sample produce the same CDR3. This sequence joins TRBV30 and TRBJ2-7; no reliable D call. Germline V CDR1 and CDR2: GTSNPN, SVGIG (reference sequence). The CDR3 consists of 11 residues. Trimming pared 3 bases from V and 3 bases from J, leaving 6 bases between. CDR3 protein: CAWRVSYEQYF. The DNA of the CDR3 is TGTGCCTGGAGAGTCAGCTACGAGCAGTACTTC.

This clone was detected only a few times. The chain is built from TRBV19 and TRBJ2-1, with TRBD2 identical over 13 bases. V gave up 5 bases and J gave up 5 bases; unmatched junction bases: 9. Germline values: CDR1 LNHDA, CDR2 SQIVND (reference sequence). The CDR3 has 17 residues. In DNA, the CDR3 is TGTGCCAGTAGTCCTCCGGGACTAGCGGGGTCCCACAATGAGCAGTTCTTC. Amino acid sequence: CASSPPGLAGSHNEQFF.

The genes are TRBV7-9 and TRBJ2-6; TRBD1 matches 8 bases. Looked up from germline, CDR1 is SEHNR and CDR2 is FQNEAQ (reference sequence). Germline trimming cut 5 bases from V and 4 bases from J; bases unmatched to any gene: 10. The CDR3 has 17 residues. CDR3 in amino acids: CASSVRWTGIGANVLTF. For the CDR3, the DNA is TGTGCCAGCAGCGTTAGATGGACAGGGATCGGGGCCAACGTCCTGACTTTC.

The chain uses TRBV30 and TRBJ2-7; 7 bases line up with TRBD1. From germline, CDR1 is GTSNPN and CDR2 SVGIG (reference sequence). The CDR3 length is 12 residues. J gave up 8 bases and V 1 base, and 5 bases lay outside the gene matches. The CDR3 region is CAWSGDSPQQYF. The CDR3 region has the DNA TGTGCCTGGAGTGGGGACAGTCCCCAGCAGTACTTC.

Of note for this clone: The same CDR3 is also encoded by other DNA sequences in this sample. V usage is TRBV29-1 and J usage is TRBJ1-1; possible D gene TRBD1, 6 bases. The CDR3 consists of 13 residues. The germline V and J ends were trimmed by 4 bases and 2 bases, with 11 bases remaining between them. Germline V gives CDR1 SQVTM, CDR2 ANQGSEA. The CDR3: CSVGQGLNTEAFF. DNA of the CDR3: TGCAGCGTTGGGCAGGGGTTAAACACTGAAGCTTTCTTT. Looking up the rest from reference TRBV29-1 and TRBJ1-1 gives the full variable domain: SAVISQKPSRDICQRGTSLTIQCQVDSQVTMMFWYRQQPGQSLTLIATANQGSEATYESGFVIDKFPISRPNLTFSTLTVSNMSPEDSSIYLCSVGQGLNTEAFFGQGTRLTVV.

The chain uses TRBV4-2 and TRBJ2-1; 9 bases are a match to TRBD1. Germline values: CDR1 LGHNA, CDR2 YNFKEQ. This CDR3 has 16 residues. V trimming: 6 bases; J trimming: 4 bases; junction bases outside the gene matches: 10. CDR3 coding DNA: TGTGCCAGCAGACCCCGGACAGGGGTTACGTACAATGAGCAGTTCTTC. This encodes CASRPRTGVTYNEQFF.

The DNA for the CDR3 is TGTGCCAGCAGTGAATACGGCAGGGGGTTGTACGAGCAGTACTTC. It codes for CASSEYGRGLYEQYF. The V and J genes are TRBV2 and TRBJ2-7, with 7 nucleotides matching TRBD1. CDR1 and CDR2 (germline): SNHLY, FYNNEI. The CDR3 is made up of 15 amino acids. With 2 bases clipped from V and 4 bases from J, the junction kept 8 bases outside the gene matches.

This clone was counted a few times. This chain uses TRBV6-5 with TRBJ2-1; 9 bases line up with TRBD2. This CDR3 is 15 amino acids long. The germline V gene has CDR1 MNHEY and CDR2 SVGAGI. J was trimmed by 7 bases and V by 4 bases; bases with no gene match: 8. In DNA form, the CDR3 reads TGTGCCAGCAGTTCGGAAGCGGGAGGTATGAATGAGCAGTTCTTC. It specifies CASSSEAGGMNEQFF.

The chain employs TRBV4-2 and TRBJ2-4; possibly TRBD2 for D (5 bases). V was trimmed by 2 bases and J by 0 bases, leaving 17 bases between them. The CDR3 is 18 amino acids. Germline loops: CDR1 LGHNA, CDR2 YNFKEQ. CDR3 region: CASSQTTRTGRAKNIQYF. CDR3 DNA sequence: TGTGCCAGCAGCCAAACCACTAGGACCGGTCGAGCCAAAAACATTCAGTACTTC.

CDR3 sequence reads: CACSAGTPAEQYF. The CDR3, as DNA: TGTGCCTGTTCCGCGGGGACACCGGCCGAGCAGTACTTC. The chain couples TRBV30 to TRBJ2-7; either TRBD1 or TRBD2 may supply D (6 bases each). This CDR3 contains 13 residues. Trimming removed 6 bases from V and 6 bases from J, with 18 bases in between. The germline gives CDR1 GTSNPN, CDR2 SVGIG (reference sequence).

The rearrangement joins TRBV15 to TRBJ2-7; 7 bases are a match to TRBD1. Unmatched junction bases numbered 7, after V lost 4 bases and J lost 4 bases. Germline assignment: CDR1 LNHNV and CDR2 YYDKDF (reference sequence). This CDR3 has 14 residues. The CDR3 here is CATSTRTGQYEQYF. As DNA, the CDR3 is TGTGCCACCAGCACGCGGACAGGCCAGTACGAGCAGTACTTC.

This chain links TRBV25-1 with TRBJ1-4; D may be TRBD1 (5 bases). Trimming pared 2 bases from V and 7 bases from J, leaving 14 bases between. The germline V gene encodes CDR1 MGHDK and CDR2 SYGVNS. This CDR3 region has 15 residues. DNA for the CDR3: TGTGCCAGCAGTGAACAGAAAGGGACCCTTGAAAAACTGTTTTTT. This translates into CASSEQKGTLEKLFF. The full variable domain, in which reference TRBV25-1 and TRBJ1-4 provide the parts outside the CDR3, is EADIYQTPRYLVIGTGKKITLECSQTMGHDKMYWYQQDPGMELHLIHYSYGVNSTEKGDLSSESTVSRIRTEHFPLTLESARPSHTSQYLCASSEQKGTLEKLFFGSGTQLSVL.

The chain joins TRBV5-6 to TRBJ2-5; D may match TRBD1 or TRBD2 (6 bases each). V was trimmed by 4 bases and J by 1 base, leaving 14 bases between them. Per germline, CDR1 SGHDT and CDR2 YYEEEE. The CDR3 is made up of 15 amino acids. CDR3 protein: CASSLQQGLQETQYF. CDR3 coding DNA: TGTGCCAGCAGCCTTCAACAGGGACTCCAAGAGACCCAGTACTTC. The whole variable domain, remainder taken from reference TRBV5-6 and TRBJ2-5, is DAGVTQSPTHLIKTRGQQVTLRCSPKSGHDTVSWYQQALGQGPQFIFQYYEEEERQRGNFPDRFSGHQFPNYSSELNVNALLLGDSALYLCASSLQQGLQETQYFGPGTRLLVL.